What follows are 17 T cell receptor beta chains derived from one specimen sequenced in a study of somatic mutations in cytotoxic T cells in rheumatoid arthritis. Assay: immunoSEQ multiplex PCR; the TCRdb copy retains only in-frame clones and omits some. This table has more than 13,000 clones, around 70% appearing once. Sequencing input: CD8+ T cells sorted from blood. These receptors were obtained from an adult with rheumatoid arthritis.

This clone has more than one count but fewer than ten. This chain links TRBV6-1 with TRBJ1-5, with 8 nucleotides matching TRBD1. The CDR3 spans 15 residues. V lost 4 bases, J lost 5 bases, and 7 bases stayed unmatched. The V gene's germline CDR1 is MNHNS and CDR2 SASEGT. CDR3 coding DNA: TGTGCCAGCAGTGCGTTGGACAGGGACGATCAGCCCCAGCATTTT. It encodes CASSALDRDDQPQHF.

The V and J genes are TRBV10-3 and TRBJ2-3, with TRBD1 as a possible D gene (8 bases). Germline CDR1 reads ENHRY; CDR2 reads SYGVKD. Between the trimmed V and J ends, which lost 2 bases and 2 bases, there was a span of 26 bases. This CDR3 has 20 residues. CDR3: CAISEPQGRTGRETTDTQYF. The CDR3 bases are TGTGCCATCAGTGAGCCCCAGGGGAGGACAGGGAGGGAAACCACAGATACGCAGTATTTT.

The V call is TRBV28, the J call TRBJ2-7, with D unclear. V was pared by 1 base and J by 3 bases, with 19 bases between. The CDR3 consists of 17 residues. Germline values: CDR1 MDHEN, CDR2 SYDVKM. This CDR3 is CASSLSLSHPDDYEQYF. The CDR3 DNA is TGTGCCAGCAGTTTATCACTCTCTCACCCAGATGACTACGAGCAGTACTTC. The full variable domain, completed using reference TRBV28 and TRBJ2-7, is DVKVTQSSRYLVKRTGEKVFLECVQDMDHENMFWYRQDPGLGLRLIYFSYDVKMKEKGDIPEGYSVSREKKERFSLILESASTNQTSMYLCASSLSLSHPDDYEQYFGPGTRLTVT.

This rearrangement joins TRBV7-6 to TRBJ2-5, with D possibly matching TRBD1 (6 bases). V was cut by 7 bases and J by 3 bases, with 6 bases left in between. The germline gives CDR1 SGHVS, CDR2 FNYEAQ. The CDR3 is made up of 11 amino acids. The CDR3 DNA is TGTGCCAGCAAGGGGGAAGAGACCCAGTACTTC. It yields the protein CASKGEETQYF.

This clone was seen only a few times. The chain recombines TRBV7-2 with TRBJ2-5, with D perhaps matching TRBD1 (6 bases). Per germline, CDR1 SGHTA and CDR2 FQGNSA. This CDR3 spans 16 amino acids. Trimming pared 5 bases from V and 4 bases from J, leaving 20 bases between. The CDR3 protein is CASSRTGTTARETQYF. CDR3 DNA sequence: TGTGCCAGCAGCCGAACCGGGACAACCGCGCGAGAGACCCAGTACTTC.

This clone was seen a single time. The V gene is TRBV5-8, the J gene TRBJ2-3; D call uncertain. The CDR3 is 14 residues long. Germline V gene data show CDR1 as SGHTS and CDR2 as YDEGEE. V was cut by 0 bases and J by 5 bases, with 10 bases left in between. The CDR3: CASSLEVEQDTQYF. The CDR3 DNA reads TGTGCCAGCAGCTTGGAGGTAGAACAAGATACGCAGTATTTT. Complete variable domain (other parts from reference TRBV5-8 and TRBJ2-3): EAGVTQSPTHLIKTRGQQATLRCSPISGHTSVYWYQQALGLGLQFLLWYDEGEERNRGNFPPRFSGRQFPNYSSELNVNALELEDSALYLCASSLEVEQDTQYFGPGTRLTVL.

V usage is TRBV18 and J usage is TRBJ2-5, with 8 bases aligning to TRBD1. The CDR3 runs 16 residues. The germline V gene has CDR1 KGHSH and CDR2 LQKENI. Trimming took 4 bases from V and 6 from J; bases not matched to a gene: 13. CDR3 protein: CASSLTTTGETQTQYF. CDR3 nucleotides: TGTGCCAGCTCACTGACCACGACAGGGGAAACTCAGACCCAGTACTTC.

This chain joins TRBV6-1 and TRBJ2-2, with D possibly being TRBD1 (5 bases). V gave up 8 bases and J gave up 3 bases, with 13 bases separating them. The germline V gene encodes CDR1 MNHNS and CDR2 SASEGT. CDR3 length: 14 amino acids. The CDR3: CASRGHPDTGELFF. The CDR3 bases are TGTGCCAGCCGCGGACACCCCGACACCGGGGAGCTGTTTTTT.

In its sample, this clone was seen once. The chain joins TRBV5-1 to TRBJ2-1, with D possibly being TRBD1 or TRBD2 (5 bases each). Germline V gene data show CDR1 as SGHRS and CDR2 as YFSETQ. The CDR3 totals 14 residues. Trimming cost V 7 bases and J 4 bases, with 15 bases left between them. CDR3 coding DNA: TGCGCCAGCTTCTCAGGGACCCTATACAATGAGCAGTTCTTC. Translated, it gives CASFSGTLYNEQFF.

This chain links TRBV5-6 with TRBJ2-7; D unresolved. This CDR3 is 13 amino acids long. V gave up 4 bases and J gave up 7 bases, with 15 bases separating them. The germline V gene encodes CDR1 SGHDT and CDR2 YYEEEE. The CDR3 DNA is TGTGCCAGCAGCGCGGACCAACCTAAAGAGCAGTACTTC. It specifies CASSADQPKEQYF. The full variable domain, its missing parts supplied by reference TRBV5-6 and TRBJ2-7, is DAGVTQSPTHLIKTRGQQVTLRCSPKSGHDTVSWYQQALGQGPQFIFQYYEEEERQRGNFPDRFSGHQFPNYSSELNVNALLLGDSALYLCASSADQPKEQYFGPGTRLTVT.

The chain's CDR3 is CASSYGDRGSHGYTF. CDR3 in DNA: TGTGCCAGCAGTTACGGGGACAGGGGGTCCCATGGCTACACCTTC. This sequence joins TRBV6-5 and TRBJ1-2; 11 bases line up with TRBD1. The CDR3 length is 15 residues. The V gene end was trimmed by 2 bases and the J gene end by 6 bases; junction bases not matched to a gene: 5. Germline V gene lookup returns CDR1 MNHEY and CDR2 SVGAGI.

The rearrangement links TRBV27 to TRBJ2-3; no firm D call. CDR1 and CDR2 from the germline V gene are MNHEY and SMNVEV (reference sequence). V was trimmed by 6 bases and J by 2 bases, leaving 9 bases between them. This CDR3 is built from 13 residues. CDR3 DNA: TGTGCCAGCAGCCTCGGTTACACAGATACGCAGTATTTT. Amino acid sequence: CASSLGYTDTQYF.

This clone has just one count. The chain couples TRBV5-6 to TRBJ2-7, with a tentative D call TRBD2 (5 bases). Trimming pared 3 bases from V and 2 bases from J, leaving 12 bases between. Germline CDR1 reads SGHDT; CDR2 reads YYEEEE. This CDR3 spans 14 amino acids. CDR3 protein: CASSYPGSTYEQYF. The CDR3 nucleotides read TGTGCCAGCAGCTATCCGGGGTCCACCTACGAGCAGTACTTC.

The V call is TRBV6-1, the J call TRBJ1-6; D gene unclear. V lost 1 base and J 10 bases, leaving 17 bases between the germline ends. The CDR3 has 16 amino acids. CDR1 is MNHNS and CDR2 is SASEGT in the germline V gene. In DNA form, the CDR3 reads TGTGCCAGCAGTGAAGGTCCTCAAGTTAGACGATCACCCCTCCACTTT. Amino acids: CASSEGPQVRRSPLHF.

This clone came up once. The V call is TRBV19, the J call TRBJ2-4; a weak D match, TRBD1 (6 bases). The CDR3 sequence is 14 residues long. The germline V and J ends were trimmed by 5 bases and 6 bases, with 14 bases remaining between them. Germline loops: CDR1 LNHDA, CDR2 SQIVND (reference sequence). The CDR3: CASSATVRGNIQYF. The CDR3 DNA is TGTGCCAGTAGTGCGACGGTCAGGGGAAACATTCAGTACTTC.

This clone has more than one count but fewer than ten. The chain is built from TRBV16 and TRBJ2-7; tentatively, D is TRBD1 (6 bases). This CDR3 comprises 15 residues. Trimming left V 4 bases short and J 0 bases short, with 13 bases between. CDR1 and CDR2 from the germline V gene are KGHSY and FQNENV. CDR3 nucleotides: TGTGCCAGCAGCCGTTTACAGGGCTCCTCCTACGAGCAGTACTTC. It encodes CASSRLQGSSYEQYF.

The V call is TRBV9, the J call TRBJ2-3, with D perhaps matching TRBD2 (6 bases). V was clipped by 1 base and J by 3 bases, with 12 bases between them. The V gene's germline CDR1 is SGDLS and CDR2 YYNGEE. The CDR3 has 15 residues. CDR3 region: CASSVSLGGTDTQYF. For the CDR3, the DNA is TGTGCCAGCAGCGTAAGTTTGGGGGGTACAGATACGCAGTATTTT.